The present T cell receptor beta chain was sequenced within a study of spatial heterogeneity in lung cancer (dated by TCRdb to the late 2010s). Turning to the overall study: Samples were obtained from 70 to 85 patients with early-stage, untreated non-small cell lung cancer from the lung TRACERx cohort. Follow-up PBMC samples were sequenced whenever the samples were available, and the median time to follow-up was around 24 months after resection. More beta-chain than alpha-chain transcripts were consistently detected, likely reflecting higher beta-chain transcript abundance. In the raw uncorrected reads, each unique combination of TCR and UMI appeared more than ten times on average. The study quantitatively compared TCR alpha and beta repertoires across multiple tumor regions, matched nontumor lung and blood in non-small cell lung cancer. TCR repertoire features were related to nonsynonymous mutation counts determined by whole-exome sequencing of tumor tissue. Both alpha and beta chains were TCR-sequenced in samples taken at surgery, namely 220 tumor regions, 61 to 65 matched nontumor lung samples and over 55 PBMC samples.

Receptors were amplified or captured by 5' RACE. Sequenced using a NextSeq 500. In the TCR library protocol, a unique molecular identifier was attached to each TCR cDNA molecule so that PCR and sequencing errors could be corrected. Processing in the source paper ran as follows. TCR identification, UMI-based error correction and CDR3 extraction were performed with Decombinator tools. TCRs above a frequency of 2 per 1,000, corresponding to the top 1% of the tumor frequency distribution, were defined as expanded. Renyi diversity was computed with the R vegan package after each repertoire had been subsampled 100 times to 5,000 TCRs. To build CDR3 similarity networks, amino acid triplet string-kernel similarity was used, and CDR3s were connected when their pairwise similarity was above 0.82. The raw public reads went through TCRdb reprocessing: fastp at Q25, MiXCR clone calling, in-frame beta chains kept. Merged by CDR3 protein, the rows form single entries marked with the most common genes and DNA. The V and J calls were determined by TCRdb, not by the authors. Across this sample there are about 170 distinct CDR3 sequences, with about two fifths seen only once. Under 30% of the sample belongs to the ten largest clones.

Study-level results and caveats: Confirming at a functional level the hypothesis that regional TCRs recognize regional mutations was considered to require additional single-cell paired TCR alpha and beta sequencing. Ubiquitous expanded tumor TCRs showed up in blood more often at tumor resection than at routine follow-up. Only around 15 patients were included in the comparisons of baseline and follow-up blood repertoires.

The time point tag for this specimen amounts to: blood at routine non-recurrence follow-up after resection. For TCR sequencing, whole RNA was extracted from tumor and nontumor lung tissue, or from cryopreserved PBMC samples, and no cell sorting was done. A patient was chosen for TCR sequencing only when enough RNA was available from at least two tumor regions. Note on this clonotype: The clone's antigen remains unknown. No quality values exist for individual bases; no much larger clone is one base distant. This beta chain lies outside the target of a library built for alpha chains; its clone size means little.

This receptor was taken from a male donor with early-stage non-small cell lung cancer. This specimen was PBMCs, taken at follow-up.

The CDR3 in this case is CASSVSTGVGNEQFF. The nucleotide sequence is given as TGTGCCAGCAGTGTCTCTACGGGAGTCGGAAATGAGCAGTTCTTC. The rearranged segments are TRBV2 and TRBJ2-1, and possibly TRBD2, on 6 matching bases. V sheds 4 bases and J sheds 7 bases, leaving 17 bases between their ends. As encoded in the germline V gene, CDR1 is SNHLY while CDR2 is FYNNEI. The cysteine opens and the phenylalanine closes a CDR3 of 15 amino acids. The read is trimmed to its CDR3 DNA, 45 bases read in frame from base 1.